This T cell receptor (beta chain) appears in the sequencing data of a study of cytomegalovirus exposure and HLA in healthy donors. Study results and caveats: Rare TCR sequences dominated, though some public TCRs recurred in many donors. There were 150 to 200 TCR beta chains listed as cytomegalovirus-associated. For cytomegalovirus status, the classifier reportedly gave diagnoses with high specificity and sensitivity.

As to this clone: Its antigen is still unknown.

The donors were part of the roughly 120-subject validation cohort, which stood apart from the 666-subject first cohort. This CDR3 contains 14 residues. Germline values: CDR1 MNHEY, CDR2 SMNVEV (reference sequence). The V and J ends lost 8 bases and 6 bases respectively, with 16 bases between them. Some clones are missing from TCRdb's copy, which holds only in-frame ones; the method was immunoSEQ multiplex PCR. Among 150,000 to 170,000 clones, around 84% were seen once, and the ten largest hold around 2.1%. V is TRBV27 and J is TRBJ1-4; no clear D gene. Input material: PBMCs. The origin of this receptor is a human donor in good health. DNA for the CDR3: TGTGCCAGCGGCCCCCGGGGATACTATGAAAAACTGTTTTTT. Amino acids: CASGPRGYYEKLFF.